The 2 T cell receptor beta chains reported below all come from one sample, sequenced in a study of blood T cells in healthy people across ages. It was with a sample-barcoded 5' primer and a J-beta primer mix that a second PCR of roughly 6 to 12 cycles was run. TCRdb fed the 5' RACE reads into MiXCR, producing one record per CDR3 protein. The table includes 1,500,000 or so distinct CDR3 sequences, 42% detected once. Specimen: blood. These receptors all stem from a woman aged 18-29 years in good health.

The chain uses TRBV9 and TRBJ2-3, with 10 bases identical to TRBD1. V gave up 0 bases and J gave up 1 base; unmatched junction bases: 17. The CDR3 runs 21 residues. Per germline, CDR1 SGDLS and CDR2 YYNGEE. The CDR3 reads CASSVGVTGGISSPRTDTQYF. The CDR3 bases are TGTGCCAGCAGCGTAGGTGTGACAGGGGGCATTAGTTCTCCTCGCACAGATACGCAGTATTTT.

The chain is built from TRBV29-1 and TRBJ1-2; D is perhaps TRBD1 (6 bases). Looked up from germline, CDR1 is SQVTM and CDR2 is ANQGSEA. V was shortened by 8 bases and J by 1 base, with 14 bases between the two germline ends. CDR3 length: 13 residues. CDR3 bases: TGCAGCACCTGGACAGAGCTTAACTATGGCTACACCTTC. This translates into CSTWTELNYGYTF.